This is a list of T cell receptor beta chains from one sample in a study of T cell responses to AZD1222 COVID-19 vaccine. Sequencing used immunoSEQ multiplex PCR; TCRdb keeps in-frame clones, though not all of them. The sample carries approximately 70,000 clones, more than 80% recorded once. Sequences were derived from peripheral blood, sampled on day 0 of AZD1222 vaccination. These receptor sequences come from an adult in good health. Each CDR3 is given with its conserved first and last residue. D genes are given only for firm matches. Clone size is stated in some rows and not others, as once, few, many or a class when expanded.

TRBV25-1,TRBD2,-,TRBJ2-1,TGTGCCAGCATGGTTCGTGGGGGGGGAATGCATCAGTTCTTC,CASMVRGGGMHQFF
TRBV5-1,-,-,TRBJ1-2,TGCGCCAGCAGCTTGGCAGGGTTTGGCTACACCTTC,CASSLAGFGYTF
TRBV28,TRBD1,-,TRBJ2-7,TGTGCCAGCAGTTTTATCGGGACAGGGGCCTACGAGCAGTACTTC,CASSFIGTGAYEQYF
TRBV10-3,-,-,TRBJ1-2,TGTGCCATCTCCAAGACAGCGGACTATGGCTACACCTTC,CAISKTADYGYTF
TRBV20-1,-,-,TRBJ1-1,TGCAGTGCTAAGACAAACACTGAAGCTTTCTTT,CSAKTNTEAFF
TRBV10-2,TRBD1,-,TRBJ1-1,TGCGCCAGCAGTGAGTCGGGGCAGGGGGATTCGAACACTGAAGCTTTCTTT,CASSESGQGDSNTEAFF
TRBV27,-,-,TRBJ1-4,TGTGCCAGCAGTTCAGAGGCGGCAACTGGTGAAAAACTGTTTTTT,CASSSEAATGEKLFF
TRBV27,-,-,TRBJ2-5,TGTGCCAGCAGTTTCTCCCTACAGGGAGGGGAGACCCAGTACTTC,CASSFSLQGGETQYF
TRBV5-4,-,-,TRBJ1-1,TGTGCCAGCAGCTCGGTTGGCGAGAACACTGAAGCTTTCTTT,CASSSVGENTEAFF
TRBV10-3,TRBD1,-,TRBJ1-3,TGTGCCATCAGTGAGGGACAGGGGATAGACACCATATATTTT,CAISEGQGIDTIYF
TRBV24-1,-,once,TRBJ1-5,TGTGCCACCAGTGATCCGCGGGACGGAAAGGGAGGCAATCAGCCCCAGCATTTT,CATSDPRDGKGGNQPQHF
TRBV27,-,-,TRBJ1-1,TGTGCCAGCATTGCTGCAGGGTACACTGAAGCTTTCTTT,CASIAAGYTEAFF
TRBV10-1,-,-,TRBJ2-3,TGCGCCAGCAGTGAGGGGGGTAGCCCCCGAGATACGCAGTATTTT,CASSEGGSPRDTQYF
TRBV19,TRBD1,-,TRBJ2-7,TGTGCCAGTAGTATCCCGGGACAGGGGAAGGCTCAGAGGGGCTACGAGCAGTACTTC,CASSIPGQGKAQRGYEQYF